A single sample is the source of the 21 T cell receptor beta chains below, sequenced in a study of T cell responses to AZD1222 COVID-19 vaccine. Profiling relied on immunoSEQ multiplex PCR, and the TCRdb table lists in-frame clones only, not all of them. This table has fewer than 200,000 clones, 91% appearing once. The specimen comprised peripheral blood, sampled on day 0 of AZD1222 vaccination. Receptor source: an adult in good health.

The rearrangement joins TRBV6-6 to TRBJ2-7; 9 bases map to TRBD2. With 0 bases clipped from V and 3 bases from J, the junction kept 6 bases outside the gene matches. The CDR3 is 16 residues long. The germline V gene encodes CDR1 MNHNY and CDR2 SVGAGI (reference sequence). CDR3 residues: CASSYSRREGRYEQYF. CDR3 coding DNA: TGTGCCAGCAGTTACTCGAGGCGGGAGGGCCGCTACGAGCAGTACTTC.

The sample holds one count of this clone. The chain has TRBV28 and TRBJ1-2, with 8 nucleotides matching TRBD1. The V and J ends lost 5 bases and 7 bases, in that order; junction bases with no gene match: 6. There are 13 residues in the CDR3. Germline CDR1 is MDHEN and CDR2 is SYDVKM. CDR3 bases: TGTGCCAGCAGTACGGGACAGGTCGGTGGCTACACCTTC. This codes for CASSTGQVGGYTF.

The chain couples TRBV28 to TRBJ1-1; D is unclear. The CDR3 contains 15 residues. Germline values: CDR1 MDHEN, CDR2 SYDVKM. The V end lost 2 bases, the J end lost 0 bases, and 10 bases lay between the germline ends. CDR3 amino acids: CASSLSKRMNTEAFF. DNA of the CDR3: TGTGCCAGCAGTTTAAGTAAGCGAATGAACACTGAAGCTTTCTTT. Filled out from reference TRBV28 and TRBJ1-1, the complete variable domain reads DVKVTQSSRYLVKRTGEKVFLECVQDMDHENMFWYRQDPGLGLRLIYFSYDVKMKEKGDIPEGYSVSREKKERFSLILESASTNQTSMYLCASSLSKRMNTEAFFGQGTRLTVV.

V and J are TRBV30 and TRBJ2-7, with D unclear. The germline V gene has CDR1 GTSNPN and CDR2 SVGIG (reference sequence). The CDR3 has 11 amino acids. Between the trimmed V and J ends, which lost 2 bases and 3 bases, there was a span of 5 bases. The CDR3 reads CAWSLRYEQYF. Written as DNA, the CDR3 is TGTGCCTGGAGTTTACGCTACGAGCAGTACTTC.

This rearrangement joins TRBV5-6 to TRBJ1-1, with 9 bases identical to TRBD1. Germline CDR1 and CDR2: SGHDT and YYEEEE. Germline trimming cut 3 bases from V and 6 bases from J; bases unmatched to any gene: 9. The CDR3 is 15 residues long. The CDR3 coding sequence is TGTGCCAGCAGCTCGACGGGACAGGGTCACCCTGAAGCTTTCTTT. Its protein is CASSSTGQGHPEAFF. Combining the CDR3 with reference TRBV5-6 and TRBJ1-1 gives the whole variable domain DAGVTQSPTHLIKTRGQQVTLRCSPKSGHDTVSWYQQALGQGPQFIFQYYEEEERQRGNFPDRFSGHQFPNYSSELNVNALLLGDSALYLCASSSTGQGHPEAFFGQGTRLTVV.

This chain connects TRBV29-1 to TRBJ2-1; tentative D call: TRBD1 (6 bases). V gave up 0 bases and J gave up 4 bases, with 10 bases separating them. The CDR3 extends over 14 amino acids. Looked up from germline, CDR1 is SQVTM and CDR2 is ANQGSEA. CDR3 protein: CSVEDVRGYNEQFF. DNA for the CDR3: TGCAGCGTTGAAGACGTCAGGGGATACAATGAGCAGTTCTTC.

This chain connects TRBV9 to TRBJ2-5; D may be TRBD1 or TRBD2 (5 bases each). Germline values: CDR1 SGDLS, CDR2 YYNGEE. This CDR3 comprises 15 residues. V lost 4 bases, J lost 1 base, and 14 bases lay in between. The CDR3 loop is CASSTNPGPQETQYF. CDR3 DNA: TGTGCCAGCAGCACCAATCCGGGGCCCCAAGAGACCCAGTACTTC.

Only one count was recorded for this clone. This chain joins TRBV29-1 and TRBJ1-1; D might be TRBD1 (5 bases). The germline V and J ends were trimmed by 3 bases and 0 bases, with 8 bases remaining between them. Germline assignment: CDR1 SQVTM and CDR2 ANQGSEA. The CDR3 is made up of 13 amino acids. Here the CDR3 reads CSVDGAVNTEAFF. The CDR3 nucleotides read TGCAGCGTTGACGGGGCGGTGAACACTGAAGCTTTCTTT. Complete variable domain (other parts from reference TRBV29-1 and TRBJ1-1): SAVISQKPSRDICQRGTSLTIQCQVDSQVTMMFWYRQQPGQSLTLIATANQGSEATYESGFVIDKFPISRPNLTFSTLTVSNMSPEDSSIYLCSVDGAVNTEAFFGQGTRLTVV.

This clone turned up a few times. The chain recombines TRBV6-4 with TRBJ2-6; no definite D call. V gave up 4 bases and J gave up 0 bases, with 7 bases separating them. The germline gives CDR1 MRHNA, CDR2 SNTAGT. The CDR3 runs to 15 residues. CDR3 sequence: CASSAASSGANVLTF. The CDR3 DNA follows: TGTGCCAGCAGTGCTGCCAGCTCTGGGGCCAACGTCCTGACTTTC.

This chain connects TRBV7-9 to TRBJ2-5, with a possible D match to TRBD2 (6 bases). CDR3 length equals 13 residues. Germline-derived CDR1 and CDR2 are SEHNR and FQNEAQ (reference sequence). Trimming cost V 3 bases and J 5 bases, with 10 bases left between them. The CDR3 spells CASSLPGGETQYF. The CDR3 DNA follows: TGTGCCAGCAGCTTGCCTGGGGGGGAGACCCAGTACTTC.

The gene calls are TRBV29-1 and TRBJ2-2, with TRBD2 matching 9 bases. There are 13 residues in the CDR3. Germline V lookup: CDR1 SQVTM, CDR2 ANQGSEA. The V and J ends lost 7 bases and 5 bases, in that order; junction bases with no gene match: 5. As DNA, the CDR3 is TGCAGCGGGGGCCTAGCGGGGACCGGGGAGCTGTTTTTT. Translation gives CSGGLAGTGELFF.

The chain couples TRBV5-1 to TRBJ2-7; D unclear. CDR3 length: 15 amino acids. Germline assignment: CDR1 SGHRS and CDR2 YFSETQ. With 4 bases removed from V and 2 bases from J, the gap between germline ends came to 16 bases. CDR3 in amino acids: CASSKFEDGTYEQYF. DNA of the CDR3: TGCGCCAGCAGCAAATTCGAGGACGGTACCTACGAGCAGTACTTC.

The chain uses TRBV30 and TRBJ2-1, with D possibly being TRBD2 (5 bases). V was cut by 1 base and J by 0 bases, with 10 bases left in between. Germline V gene data show CDR1 as GTSNPN and CDR2 as SVGIG (reference sequence). The CDR3 contains 15 residues. The DNA of the CDR3 is TGTGCCTGGAGTGGTAGCGTATACTCCTACAATGAGCAGTTCTTC. Amino acid sequence: CAWSGSVYSYNEQFF.

This clone was counted between two and nine times. This chain uses TRBV2 with TRBJ2-1; D gene uncertain. CDR1 is SNHLY and CDR2 is FYNNEI in the germline V gene. The CDR3 length is 10 residues. V dropped 5 bases and J dropped 12 bases, with 8 bases sitting between them. The CDR3: CASSLMGQFF. The CDR3 DNA is TGTGCCAGCAGTTTAATGGGGCAGTTCTTC.

The chain combines TRBV30 with TRBJ1-3; D perhaps matches TRBD1 (6 bases). This CDR3 comprises 12 residues. Trimming shortened V by 3 bases and J by 6 bases, and 9 bases separated the two germline ends. The V gene's germline CDR1 is GTSNPN and CDR2 SVGIG (reference sequence). For the CDR3, the DNA is TGTGCCTGGAGGGAGGGGGTAAACACCATATATTTT. It encodes CAWREGVNTIYF.

Written as DNA, the CDR3 is TGCGCCAGCAGCTTGGAGGGGTTTAGCACAGATACGCAGTATTTT. As protein: CASSLEGFSTDTQYF. V and J are TRBV5-1 and TRBJ2-3; D may be TRBD1 (5 bases). This CDR3 is 15 amino acids long. V dropped 0 bases and J dropped 0 bases, with 8 bases sitting between them. Germline CDR1 is SGHRS and CDR2 is YFSETQ.

This clone was seen a single time. The chain uses TRBV10-3 and TRBJ1-1; D unclear. V gave up 3 bases and J gave up 2 bases, with 4 bases separating them. CDR3 length: 12 amino acids. Germline V gene sequence: CDR1 ENHRY, CDR2 SYGVKD. The CDR3 coding sequence is TGTGCCATCAGTGATGGTAACACTGAAGCTTTCTTT. Residues: CAISDGNTEAFF.

The genes are TRBV7-9 and TRBJ2-3; possibly TRBD1 or TRBD2 for D (6 bases each). V lost 5 bases and J lost 9, with 18 bases in between. CDR3 length: 14 residues. Germline V lookup: CDR1 SEHNR, CDR2 FQNEAQ (reference sequence). The CDR3 is CASSPEGAGGTQYF. Written as DNA, the CDR3 is TGTGCCAGCAGCCCCGAGGGCGCCGGGGGCACGCAGTATTTT.

This chain connects TRBV5-1 to TRBJ1-1; 9 bases align to TRBD1. Germline CDR1 SGHRS, CDR2 YFSETQ. The trim removed 4 bases at V and 2 bases at J, leaving 9 bases unmatched. This CDR3 has 16 amino acids. The CDR3 DNA reads as TGCGCCAGCAGCAGGAGCGGGACAGGGCAAAACACTGAAGCTTTCTTT. It specifies CASSRSGTGQNTEAFF.

This chain connects TRBV25-1 to TRBJ1-2, with D perhaps TRBD1 (5 bases). Germline CDR1 reads MGHDK; CDR2 reads SYGVNS. CDR3 length: 15 amino acids. The germline V and J ends were trimmed by 0 bases and 4 bases, with 12 bases remaining between them. CDR3 DNA: TGTGCCAGCAGTGAATATGGCAGGGTGGGCTATGGCTACACCTTC. This gives the protein CASSEYGRVGYGYTF.

The rearrangement uses TRBV30 and TRBJ1-3; D not certain. The CDR3 length is 14 residues. Germline V gives CDR1 GTSNPN, CDR2 SVGIG (reference sequence). V lost 5 bases, J lost 11 bases, and 22 bases lay in between. The CDR3 region is CAWVPDSLQTPIYF. The CDR3, as DNA: TGTGCCTGGGTACCGGATTCACTCCAAACCCCCATATATTTT.